The present entry profiles one TCR beta chain with its context. The CDR3 regions of TCR beta were amplified from RNA transcripts. With the HTBI primer set, the TCR CDR3 went through a first round of RT-PCR. TCRdb ran MiXCR on the multiplex PCR reads and lists one entry per CDR3 protein. The sample lists 300,000 to 400,000 distinct CDR3 sequences, around a sixth occurring once. These data belong to a study of T cells in Graves' hyperthyroidism and ophthalmopathy. CDR3 size: 14 residues. Germline trimming cut 3 bases from V and 6 bases from J; bases unmatched to any gene: 9. Germline V gives CDR1 DFQATT, CDR2 SNEGSKA (reference sequence).

The source material was blood. This sequence originates from a man aged 18 to 30 with Graves' ophthalmopathy. The chain recombines TRBV20-1 with TRBJ1-1, with 8 bases that match TRBD1. The CDR3 loop reads CSASHRTGFAEAFF. The CDR3 nucleotides are TGCAGTGCTAGTCATAGGACAGGGTTTGCTGAAGCTTTCTTT.